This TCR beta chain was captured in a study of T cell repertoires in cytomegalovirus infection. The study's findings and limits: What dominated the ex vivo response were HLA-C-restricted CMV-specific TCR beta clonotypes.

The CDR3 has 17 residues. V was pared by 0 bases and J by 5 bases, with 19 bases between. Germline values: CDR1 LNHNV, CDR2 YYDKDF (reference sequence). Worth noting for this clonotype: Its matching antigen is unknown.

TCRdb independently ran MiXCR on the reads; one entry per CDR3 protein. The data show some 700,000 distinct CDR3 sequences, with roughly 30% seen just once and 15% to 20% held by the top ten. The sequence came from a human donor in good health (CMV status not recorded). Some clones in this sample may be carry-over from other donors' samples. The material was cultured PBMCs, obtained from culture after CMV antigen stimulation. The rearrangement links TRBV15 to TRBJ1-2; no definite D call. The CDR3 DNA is TGTGCCACCAGCAGAGAGAAAACAGCCGGCGGGGTTTATGGCTACACCTTC. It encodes CATSREKTAGGVYGYTF.